This TCR beta chain was recovered during a study of cytomegalovirus exposure and HLA in healthy donors. As for the study in general: The 120 validation repertoires used the same platform as the approximately 700 first-cohort repertoires (as reported by a later analysis). Study results and caveats: A subsequent analysis found that TCR clusters from the first cohort also tended to co-occur in the approximately 130 validation repertoires, with 90% to 95% of cluster scores above 0. Cytomegalovirus status was reportedly diagnosed by the classifier with high specificity and sensitivity.

Germline loops: CDR1 GTSNPN, CDR2 SVGIG (reference sequence). V was clipped by 0 bases and J by 0 bases, with 3 bases between them. The CDR3 sequence is 14 residues long. Sequenced by immunoSEQ multiplex PCR; TCRdb stores in-frame clones only, minus some. The repertoire holds 70,000 or so clones, with roughly 93% as singletons. As to this clone: Its target is unknown.

The donors were part of the validation cohort, which consisted of some 120 subjects and was separate from the first cohort of 600 to 850 subjects. The clonotype comes from a woman between 18 and 30 years old in good health and CMV-seronegative. This chain uses TRBV30 with TRBJ2-6; D remains unclear. The sequencing input was PBMCs. CDR3 in DNA: TGTGCCTGGAGTGTCAACTCTGGGGCCAACGTCCTGACTTTC. This codes for CAWSVNSGANVLTF. The entire variable domain, with the rest obtained from reference TRBV30 and TRBJ2-6, is as follows: SQTIHQWPATLVQPVGSPLSLECTVEGTSNPNLYWYRQAAGRGLQLLFYSVGIGQISSEVPQNLSASRPQDRQFILSSKKLLLSDSGFYLCAWSVNSGANVLTFGAGSRLTVL.